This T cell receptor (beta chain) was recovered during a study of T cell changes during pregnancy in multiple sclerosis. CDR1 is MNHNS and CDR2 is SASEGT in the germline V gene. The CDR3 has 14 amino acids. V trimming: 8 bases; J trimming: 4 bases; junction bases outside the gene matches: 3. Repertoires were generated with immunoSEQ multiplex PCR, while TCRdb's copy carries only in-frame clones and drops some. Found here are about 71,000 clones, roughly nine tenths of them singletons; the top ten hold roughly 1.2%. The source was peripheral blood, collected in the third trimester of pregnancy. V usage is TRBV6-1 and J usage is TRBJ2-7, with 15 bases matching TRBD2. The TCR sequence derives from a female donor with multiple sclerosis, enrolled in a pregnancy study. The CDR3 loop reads CASGLAGGPYEQYF. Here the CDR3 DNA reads TGTGCCAGCGGACTAGCGGGAGGGCCGTACGAGCAGTACTTC.